This TCR beta chain was sequenced in a study of shared clonotypes between healthy human individuals. The count of this clone is one. Trimming removed 4 bases from V and 3 bases from J, with 22 bases in between. This CDR3 region has 17 residues. From germline, CDR1 is SEHNR and CDR2 FQNEAQ (reference sequence). Assay execution took place at the deep level. Over several immunoSEQ plates, each subset's genomic DNA was distributed in even portions. Sequencing was performed with immunoSEQ multiplex PCR; in TCRdb, only in-frame clones are kept and a portion is missing. The sample records about 2.1 million clones, 90% to 95% being singletons. The naive CD8 fraction comprised CD45RO-negative cells positively selected for CCR7 and excluded terminally differentiated effector memory CD45RA+ cells.

Sequencing was carried out using naive CD8+ T cells from PBMCs. This clonotype was sampled from a man between 18 and 35 years old in good health. Some clones in this sample may be carry-over from other donors' samples. The chain has TRBV7-9 and TRBJ2-7; D uncertain. In DNA, the CDR3 is TGTGCCAGCAGCTCCAATAACGCCCGCACGTACCACTACGAGCAGTACTTC. This gives the protein CASSSNNARTYHYEQYF. The variable domain in full, with the rest retrieved from reference TRBV7-9 and TRBJ2-7, is DTGVSQNPRHKITKRGQNVTFRCDPISEHNRLYWYRQTLGQGPEFLTYFQNEAQLEKSRLLSDRFSAERPKGSFSTLEIQRTEQGDSAMYLCASSSNNARTYHYEQYFGPGTRLTVT.